This note documents a single T cell receptor beta chain sequence. The data stem from a study of cytotoxic CD8 clonotypes in ibrutinib-treated CLL. The targeted sequencing depth was 1 in 200,000 to 1 in 1 million T cells. Data came from immunoSEQ multiplex PCR; TCRdb stores just in-frame clones and leaves some out. The sample includes about 27,000 clones, 55% to 70% seen only once; the top ten take roughly 56%. The germline gives CDR1 MNHNS, CDR2 SASEGT. The CDR3 totals 13 residues. Trimming pared 3 bases from V and 8 bases from J, leaving 13 bases between. The chain uses TRBV6-1 and TRBJ1-2; maybe TRBD1 (6 bases). This clonotype was sampled from a human donor with chronic lymphocytic leukemia. The sequencing used PBMCs, collected after 24 months of ibrutinib treatment. CDR3 sequence: CASSDATGAGYTF. The CDR3 DNA follows: TGTGCCAGCAGTGACGCGACAGGAGCGGGCTACACCTTC.